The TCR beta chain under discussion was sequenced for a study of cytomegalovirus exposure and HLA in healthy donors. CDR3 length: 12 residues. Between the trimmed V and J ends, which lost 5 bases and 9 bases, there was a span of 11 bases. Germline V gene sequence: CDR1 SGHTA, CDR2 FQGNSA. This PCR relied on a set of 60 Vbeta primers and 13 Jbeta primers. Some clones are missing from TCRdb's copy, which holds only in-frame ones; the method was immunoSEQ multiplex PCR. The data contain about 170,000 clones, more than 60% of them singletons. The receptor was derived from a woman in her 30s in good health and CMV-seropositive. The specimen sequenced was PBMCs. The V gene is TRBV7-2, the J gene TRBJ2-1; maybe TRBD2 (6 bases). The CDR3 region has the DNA TGTGCCAGCAGCCCGGGAGCGGGTGAGCAGTTCTTC. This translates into CASSPGAGEQFF.